This T cell receptor beta chain was sequenced in a study of T cells after yellow fever vaccination. Broader study findings: Booster samples showed a return of most primary-vaccination clones (about 96% CD4, roughly 85% CD8). Abundant clonotypes from the bulk population could get into FACS-sorted repertoires as contaminants.

One entry per CDR3 protein results from TCRdb running MiXCR on the 5' RACE reads. This repertoire shows a few hundred thousand distinct CDR3 sequences, roughly a sixth found once; its top ten account for 15% to 20%. As to this clonotype: Its matching antigen is unknown.

V shed 8 bases and J 3 bases; nucleotides not matched to a gene: 12. CDR1 and CDR2 from the germline V gene are WSHSY and SAAADI. The CDR3 has 16 amino acids. The sample was PBMCs, taken before the yellow fever booster vaccination. The source of this sequence is a man aged 18 to 30 who received the YFV17D yellow fever vaccine. This chain uses TRBV10-2 with TRBJ2-7; 11 positions agree with TRBD2. The DNA of the CDR3 is TGCGCCAGCGGCGGGGGGATAGCGGGGGGGCTCTACGAGCAGTACTTC. The encoded protein is CASGGGIAGGLYEQYF.